The present entry profiles one TCR beta chain with its context. This specimen comes from a study of cytomegalovirus exposure and HLA in healthy donors. PCR used 60 Vbeta primers and 13 Jbeta primers. TCRdb's table, derived via immunoSEQ multiplex PCR, lists solely in-frame clones and lacks some. Of 150,000 or so clones listed, just under 80% were seen once; the top ten hold approximately 1.3%. Healthy people donating bone marrow made up the donors. Trimming at V came to 5 bases and at J to 13 bases, leaving 13 bases not matched to a gene. This CDR3 region has 13 residues. CDR1 is MDHEN and CDR2 is SYDVKM in the germline V gene.

The sequence was obtained from a man aged 25-45 years in good health and CMV-seronegative. The chain has TRBV28 and TRBJ1-2, with TRBD1 matching over 7 bases. Source material: PBMCs. CDR3 DNA: TGTGCCAGCAGTCGGCAGGACAGGAATGGTCTCACCTTC. This codes for CASSRQDRNGLTF.